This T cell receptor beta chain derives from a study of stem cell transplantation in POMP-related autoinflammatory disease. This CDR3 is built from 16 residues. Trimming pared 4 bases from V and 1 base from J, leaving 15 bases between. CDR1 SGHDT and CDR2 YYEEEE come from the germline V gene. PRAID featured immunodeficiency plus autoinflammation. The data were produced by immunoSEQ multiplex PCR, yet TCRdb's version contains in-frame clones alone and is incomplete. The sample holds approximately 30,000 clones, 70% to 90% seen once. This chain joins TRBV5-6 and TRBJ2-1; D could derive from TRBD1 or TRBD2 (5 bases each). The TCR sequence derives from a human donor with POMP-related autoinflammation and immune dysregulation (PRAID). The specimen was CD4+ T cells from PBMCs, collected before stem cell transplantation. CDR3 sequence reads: CASSGIWGISYNEQFF. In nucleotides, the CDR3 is TGTGCCAGCAGCGGTATTTGGGGGATTTCCTACAATGAGCAGTTCTTC.